This T cell receptor beta chain is from a study of tumor-infiltrating lymphocytes in localized non-small cell lung cancer. Study overall: The cohort mixed smokers and never-smokers, several histologies, and some post-neoadjuvant-chemotherapy samples. Tumor tissue and non-adjacent uninvolved lung came from each patient.

CDR3 length: 16 residues. Trimming removed 6 bases at V and 4 bases at J, with 19 bases between. Germline CDR1 reads MNHNY; CDR2 reads SVGAGI (reference sequence). The study, taken as a whole, reports: Tumor T-cell fraction from TCR sequencing was not associated with recurrence-free survival (p = 0.61). Compared with uninvolved lung, tumors showed higher T cell infiltration by TCRbeta sequencing.

Worth noting for this clone: Its antigen is unknown.

Clones were read by immunoSEQ multiplex PCR, and TCRdb kept only the in-frame ones, dropping some. The top ten clones hold more than 3% of a sample with roughly 20,000 clones, 80% of them seen once. Sequencing was carried out using lung tumor tissue. The sequence was collected from a human donor with non-small cell lung cancer. This chain uses TRBV6-6 with TRBJ1-5, with D possibly matching TRBD1 (5 bases). This CDR3 is CASRPTVSGGNQPQHF. The DNA of the CDR3 is TGTGCCAGCAGGCCAACGGTATCCGGGGGGAATCAGCCCCAGCATTTT.